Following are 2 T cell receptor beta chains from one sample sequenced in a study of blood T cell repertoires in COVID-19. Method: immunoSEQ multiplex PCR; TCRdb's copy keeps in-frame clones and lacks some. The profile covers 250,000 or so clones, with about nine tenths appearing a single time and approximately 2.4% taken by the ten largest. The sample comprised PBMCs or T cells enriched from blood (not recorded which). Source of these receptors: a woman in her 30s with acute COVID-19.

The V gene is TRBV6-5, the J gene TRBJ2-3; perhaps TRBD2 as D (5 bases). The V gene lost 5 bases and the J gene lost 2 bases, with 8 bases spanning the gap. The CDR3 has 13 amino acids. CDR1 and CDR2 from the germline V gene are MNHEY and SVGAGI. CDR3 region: CASSRDSTDTQYF. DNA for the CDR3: TGTGCCAGCAGTCGGGATTCCACAGATACGCAGTATTTT.

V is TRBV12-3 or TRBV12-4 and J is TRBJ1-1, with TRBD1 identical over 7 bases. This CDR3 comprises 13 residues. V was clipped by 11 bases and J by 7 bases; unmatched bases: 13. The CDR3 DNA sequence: TGTGCCTCGTCACAGGGGACATTCAGTGAAGCTTTCTTT. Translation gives CASSQGTFSEAFF.